This T cell receptor beta chain was profiled in a study of blood T cell repertoires in COVID-19. Germline trimming cut 6 bases from V and 2 bases from J; bases unmatched to any gene: 7. Germline CDR1 and CDR2: LGHDT and YNNKEL (reference sequence). The CDR3 extends over 14 amino acids. Data came from immunoSEQ multiplex PCR; TCRdb stores just in-frame clones and leaves some out. In the table there are 100,000 to 150,000 clones, roughly 91% of which are singletons. The source is a man between 50 and 59 years old with active or convalescent COVID-19. The sequenced material came from peripheral blood. The chain combines TRBV3-1 (or the pseudogene TRBV3-2) with TRBJ2-7; 7 nucleotides match TRBD2. In DNA form, the CDR3 reads TGTGCCAGCAGTCCGGGACTACCAACCTACGAGCAGTACTTC. It encodes CASSPGLPTYEQYF.